Listed below are T cell receptor beta chains from one sample, sequenced in a study of T-cell reconstitution after alpha-beta-depleted transplantation in children. TCRdb re-analysed the PCR reads in MiXCR, keeping a single row per CDR3 protein. Of almost 600,000 distinct CDR3 sequences listed, over 20% were seen once; the top ten hold under 45%. The sequenced sample was PBMCs, obtained before TCRalphabeta/CD19-depleted stem cell transplant. These receptors all come from a boy younger than two with Wiskott-Aldrich syndrome, due to receive a stem cell transplant. The CDR3 runs from the conserved cysteine through the conserved F or W. A D gene is named only where the DNA matches it firmly. Only some rows state a clone size, as once, few, many or a class for expanded clones.

abundance	v_gene	d_gene	j_gene	CDR3aa	CDR3nt
NA	TRBV2	NA	TRBJ2-1	CASFLGIQLSHEQFF	TGTGCCAGCTTCCTCGGGATCCAGCTATCACATGAGCAGTTCTTC
NA	TRBV20-1	NA	TRBJ2-1	CSARDPTTSHNEQFF	TGCAGTGCTAGAGACCCGACTACTAGTCACAATGAGCAGTTCTTC
NA	TRBV5-6	TRBD1	TRBJ1-1	CASSYSGGSYTEAFF	TGTGCCAGCAGCTACTCAGGGGGCTCATACACTGAAGCTTTCTTT
few	TRBV7-5	NA	TRBJ1-1	CISVSEAPGPRRENATEAFF	NA
NA	TRBV27	TRBD2	TRBJ2-1	CASSRTSGISEQFF	TGTGCCAGCAGCCGGACTAGCGGGATAAGTGAGCAGTTCTTC
NA	TRBV20-1	NA	TRBJ2-3	CSARTRSGTDTQYF	TGCAGTGCTAGGACTAGGAGCGGCACAGATACGCAGTATTTT
NA	TRBV12-3/TRBV12-4	NA	TRBJ2-7	CASSQGWASAYEQYF	TGTGCCAGCAGCCAGGGTTGGGCCAGTGCCTACGAGCAGTACTTC
NA	TRBV19	NA	TRBJ1-5	CASSAGILSNQPQHF	TGTGCCAGTAGCGCGGGAATCCTTAGCAATCAGCCCCAGCATTTT
NA	TRBV6-2/TRBV6-3	TRBD2	TRBJ2-7	CASRQHTGTSGTEQYF	TGTGCCAGCCGCCAACACACCGGGACTAGCGGGACCGAGCAGTACTTC
NA	TRBV12-3/TRBV12-4	TRBD1	TRBJ2-2	CASTQQGAITGELFF	TGTGCCAGCACTCAACAGGGGGCTATAACCGGGGAGCTGTTTTTT
few	TRBV5-1	TRBD1	TRBJ1-4	CASSLQGVNEKLFF	TGCGCCAGCAGCTTACAGGGGGTTAATGAAAAACTGTTTTTT
few	TRBV18	NA	TRBJ2-1	CASSPLAGTLHNEQFF	TGTGCCAGCTCACCATTAGCAGGGACGCTTCACAATGAGCAGTTCTTC
NA	TRBV5-6	NA	TRBJ2-1	CASSFTGVRGNEQFF	TGTGCCAGCAGCTTTACAGGAGTACGTGGCAATGAGCAGTTCTTC
NA	TRBV20-1	TRBD1	TRBJ1-2	CSARTRGVRGYTF	TGCAGTGCTAGAACCAGGGGGGTACGTGGCTACACCTTC
NA	TRBV9	NA	TRBJ2-1	CASSVSGSYNEQFF	TGTGCCAGCAGCGTTTCGGGATCCTACAATGAGCAGTTCTTC
few	TRBV5-1	NA	TRBJ2-4	CASSLGIAERPTKNIQYF	TGCGCCAGCAGCTTGGGTATAGCGGAACGACCCACCAAAAACATTCAGTACTTC
NA	TRBV20-1	NA	TRBJ2-7	CSAVRVGEASYEQYF	TGCAGTGCCGTCAGAGTGGGGGAGGCCTCCTACGAGCAGTACTTC
NA	TRBV5-1	TRBD1	TRBJ2-7	CASSTRGQGYEQYF	TGCGCCAGCAGCACACGTGGACAGGGCTACGAGCAGTACTTC
NA	TRBV5-1	TRBD2	TRBJ2-7	CASSLRGGQYFPYEQYF	TGCGCCAGCAGCTTAAGGGGAGGGCAATATTTCCCCTACGAGCAGTACTTC
few	TRBV12-3/TRBV12-4	NA	TRBJ2-1	CASSTSGRGAIYNEQFF	TGTGCCAGCAGTACCTCTGGCAGGGGGGCGATCTACAATGAGCAGTTCTTC
few	TRBV3-1	TRBD2	TRBJ2-7	CASSSHTGLAMYEQYF	TGTGCCAGCAGCTCTCACACGGGACTAGCGATGTACGAGCAGTACTTC
few	TRBV5-1	NA	TRBJ1-2	CASSLAPGGDYGYTF	TGCGCCAGCAGCTTGGCCCCTGGAGGGGACTATGGCTACACCTTC